One and the same sample provided the 21 T cell receptor beta chains below, sequenced in a study of T-cell reconstitution after alpha-beta-depleted transplantation in children. Library preparation (for TCRbeta) was performed with unique molecular identifiers. TCRdb re-derived calls from the PCR reads in MiXCR, one entry per CDR3 protein. This repertoire shows approximately 500,000 distinct CDR3 sequences, over 9.5% found once; its top ten account for around 2%. Sequences were derived from PBMCs, sampled before TCRalphabeta/CD19-depleted stem cell transplant. The receptors stem from a child aged 2-15 years with inherited bone marrow failure, due to receive a stem cell transplant.

A remark on this clonotype: A read error may explain this, as a much larger clone is one base away. This rearrangement joins TRBV5-1 to TRBJ2-2; D remains unclear. CDR3 length: 13 residues. Germline lookup yields CDR1 SGHRS and CDR2 YFSETQ. V lost 1 base to trimming and J lost 8 bases, with 9 bases between them. CDR3 protein: CASSLRPNGELFF. The CDR3 DNA reads TGCGCCAGCAGCTTGCGGCCCAATGGGGAGCTGTTTTTT.

As concerns this clonotype: Germline is not matched at one junction end, which may reflect a read error. The V gene is TRBV5-1, the J gene TRBJ2-3; 9 nucleotides line up with TRBD2. This CDR3 comprises 17 residues. Germline CDR1 and CDR2: SGHRS and YFSETQ. CDR3 amino acids: CDSRTSGGRAVTDTQYF. Here the CDR3 DNA reads TGCGACAGCAGGACCTCTGGCGGGAGGGCCGTAACAGATACGCAGTATTTT.

This clonotype was counted ten times or more. The V call is TRBV20-1, the J call TRBJ2-1; 10 bases map to TRBD2. The CDR3 contains 15 residues. CDR1 DFQATT and CDR2 SNEGSKA come from the germline V gene (reference sequence). With V trimmed by 3 bases and J by 6 bases, 8 bases remained unmatched. In nucleotides, the CDR3 is TGCAGTGCTAGTTTCTCTAGCGGGAGTAGCAATGAGCAGTTCTTC. This translates into CSASFSSGSSNEQFF.

The chain links TRBV5-5 to TRBJ2-2; no firm D call. With 1 base removed from V and 8 bases from J, the gap between germline ends came to 6 bases. The CDR3 is 12 residues long. The germline V gene has CDR1 SGHKS and CDR2 YYEKEE (reference sequence). The CDR3 is CASSLTWGELFF. CDR3 sequence (DNA): TGTGCCAGCAGCTTGACGTGGGGGGAGCTGTTTTTT.

Ten or more counts support this clonotype. The chain combines TRBV5-1 with TRBJ2-2; possibly TRBD1 for D (5 bases). This CDR3 comprises 16 residues. CDR1 SGHRS and CDR2 YFSETQ come from the germline V gene. The V and J ends lost 4 bases and 4 bases respectively, with 17 bases between them. In DNA form, the CDR3 reads TGCGCCAGCAGCGCGACAGCCGAATTGGGCACCGGGGAGCTGTTTTTT. Translated, it gives CASSATAELGTGELFF.

This clonotype has a count of ten or more. The chain is built from TRBV10-3 and TRBJ2-1; 8 nucleotides align to TRBD2. V gave up 4 bases and J gave up 0 bases; unmatched junction bases: 5. The CDR3 length is 16 residues. Germline assignment: CDR1 ENHRY and CDR2 SYGVKD. In nucleotides, the CDR3 is TGTGCCATCAGTGGGGAGCGGGAGTACTCCTACAATGAGCAGTTCTTC. Translating gives CAISGEREYSYNEQFF.

In its sample, this clonotype was seen a few times. The chain couples TRBV28 to TRBJ1-5; 8 nucleotides line up with TRBD1. V was pared by 4 bases and J by 5 bases, with 10 bases of the junction left unmatched. The germline CDR1 and CDR2 sequences are MDHEN and SYDVKM. This CDR3 is built from 16 residues. CDR3 protein: CASSSPGRTGHQPQHF. The DNA for the CDR3 is TGTGCCAGCAGTTCACCGGGGAGGACAGGGCATCAGCCCCAGCATTTT. The variable domain in full, completed from reference TRBV28 and TRBJ1-5, reads DVKVTQSSRYLVKRTGEKVFLECVQDMDHENMFWYRQDPGLGLRLIYFSYDVKMKEKGDIPEGYSVSREKKERFSLILESASTNQTSMYLCASSSPGRTGHQPQHFGDGTRLSIL.

This clonotype has ten or more counts. The chain combines TRBV27 with TRBJ2-5, with 10 bases lining up with TRBD1. Germline values: CDR1 MNHEY, CDR2 SMNVEV (reference sequence). Unmatched junction bases numbered 4, after V lost 6 bases and J lost 3 bases. CDR3 length: 14 residues. The DNA of the CDR3 is TGTGCCAGCAGGCGGGGGACAGGGGAAGAGACCCAGTACTTC. It yields the protein CASRRGTGEETQYF.

This clonotype was detected ten times or more. The chain links TRBV27 to TRBJ1-5; maybe TRBD1 (6 bases). The germline V gene has CDR1 MNHEY and CDR2 SMNVEV (reference sequence). This CDR3 has 13 residues. V lost 3 bases and J lost 5, with 8 bases in between. In DNA, the CDR3 is TGTGCCAGCAGTTTCCGGACAGATCAGCCCCAGCATTTT. Its translation is CASSFRTDQPQHF.

The rearrangement joins TRBV7-2 to TRBJ2-1; D is unclear. The CDR3 totals 13 residues. Looked up from germline, CDR1 is SGHTA and CDR2 is FQGNSA. With 3 bases removed from V and 5 bases from J, the gap between germline ends came to 8 bases. The DNA of the CDR3 is TGTGCCAGCAGCTTGAATCAGGACAATGAGCAGTTCTTC. The encoded protein is CASSLNQDNEQFF.

Many counts were recorded for this clonotype. This chain connects TRBV10-2 to TRBJ2-1, with TRBD2 matching over 9 bases. Germline loops: CDR1 WSHSY, CDR2 SAAADI. V shed 2 bases, J shed 16 bases, and the junction held 9 bases outside the gene matches. This CDR3 is built from 13 residues. CDR3 sequence reads: CASSEASGEGNFF. The CDR3, as DNA: TGCGCCAGCAGTGAGGCTAGCGGGGAGGGCAATTTCTTC.

This clonotype has more than one count but fewer than ten. This chain uses TRBV28 with TRBJ2-6; D remains unclear. The CDR3 has 14 residues. Trimming pared 4 bases from V and 2 bases from J, leaving 6 bases between. In germline, CDR1 is MDHEN, CDR2 SYDVKM. The CDR3: CASSSLPGANVLTF. Here the CDR3 DNA reads TGTGCCAGCAGTTCCCTCCCTGGGGCCAACGTCCTGACTTTC.

Ten or more counts support this clonotype. V gene TRBV4-3 combines with J gene TRBJ2-3; 8 bases agree with TRBD2. Germline lookup yields CDR1 LGHNA and CDR2 YSLEER. V trimming: 3 bases; J trimming: 0 bases; junction bases outside the gene matches: 2. CDR3 length: 15 amino acids. The CDR3 loop reads CASSHGRASTDTQYF. CDR3 nucleotide sequence: TGCGCCAGCAGCCACGGGAGGGCGAGCACAGATACGCAGTATTTT.

This clonotype was detected a few times. V and J are TRBV30 and TRBJ2-2; D is uncertain. The CDR3 consists of 16 residues. The V end lost 1 base, the J end lost 6 bases, and 18 bases lay between the germline ends. The V gene's germline CDR1 is GTSNPN and CDR2 SVGIG (reference sequence). The CDR3 sequence is CAWSAYYPPRPGELFF. The CDR3 DNA is TGTGCCTGGAGTGCTTACTATCCCCCAAGACCCGGGGAGCTGTTTTTT.

This clonotype showed up just a few times. The rearrangement links TRBV3-1 to TRBJ2-7; 9 bases agree with TRBD2. The CDR3 contains 14 residues. Germline CDR1 reads LGHDT; CDR2 reads YNNKEL (reference sequence). V lost 3 bases and J lost 2; bases outside the gene matches: 2. CDR3 residues: CASSHIAGAYEQYF. The CDR3 DNA reads TGTGCCAGCAGCCATATAGCGGGAGCCTACGAGCAGTACTTC.

This clonotype has just a few counts. This chain links TRBV7-9 with TRBJ2-1; 7 nucleotides match TRBD2. CDR1 SEHNR and CDR2 FQNEAQ come from the germline V gene (reference sequence). V lost 4 bases, J lost 6 bases, and 21 bases stayed unmatched. This CDR3 comprises 19 residues. The CDR3: CASSSVWAGVLGSRNEQFF. The CDR3 region has the DNA TGTGCCAGCAGCTCCGTGTGGGCGGGAGTTTTGGGTTCGCGCAATGAGCAGTTCTTC. Drawing the rest from reference TRBV7-9 and TRBJ2-1, the complete variable domain is DTGVSQNPRHKITKRGQNVTFRCDPISEHNRLYWYRQTLGQGPEFLTYFQNEAQLEKSRLLSDRFSAERPKGSFSTLEIQRTEQGDSAMYLCASSSVWAGVLGSRNEQFFGPGTRLTVL.

This clonotype came up many times. V usage is TRBV11-2 and J usage is TRBJ2-4; D is ambiguous. The V end lost 1 base, the J end lost 2 bases, and 12 bases lay between the germline ends. Germline V gene data show CDR1 as SGHAT and CDR2 as FQNNGV. The CDR3 runs 16 residues. CDR3 region: CASSLAWPVTKNIQYF. The CDR3, as DNA: TGTGCCAGCAGCTTAGCTTGGCCAGTTACCAAAAACATTCAGTACTTC.

This clonotype showed up many times. The J gene is TRBJ2-7, the V gene TRBV7-6; 14 bases map to TRBD2. The CDR3 totals 17 residues. After removal of 1 base from V and 1 base from J, the junction contained 3 bases not matched to a gene. Germline loops: CDR1 SGHVS, CDR2 FNYEAQ. CDR3: CASSLGTSGRTSYEQYF. In nucleotides, the CDR3 is TGTGCCAGCAGCTTAGGGACTAGCGGGAGGACATCCTACGAGCAGTACTTC.

Ten or more counts support this clonotype. DNA for the CDR3: TGCAGTGCTATAGACCCCTCTAGGTCCTACGAGCAGTACTTC. It yields the protein CSAIDPSRSYEQYF. The chain carries TRBV20-1 and TRBJ2-7, with no clear D. CDR3 length equals 14 residues. CDR1 and CDR2 from the germline V gene are DFQATT and SNEGSKA (reference sequence). The germline V and J ends were trimmed by 4 bases and 1 base, with 14 bases remaining between them.

This clonotype was picked up many times. The rearrangement joins TRBV10-3 to TRBJ1-1; D is ambiguous. Trimming pared 6 bases from V and 0 bases from J, leaving 11 bases between. From germline, CDR1 is ENHRY and CDR2 SYGVKD. There are 14 residues in the CDR3. DNA of the CDR3: TGTGCCATCAGAGATCTTTTCATGAACACTGAAGCTTTCTTT. This encodes CAIRDLFMNTEAFF.

This clonotype was observed at least ten times. The J gene is TRBJ2-1, the V gene TRBV6-2 or TRBV6-3, with D uncertain. Trimming removed 3 bases at V and 0 bases at J, with 9 bases between. Per germline, CDR1 MNHEY and CDR2 SVGEGT. The CDR3 is 15 amino acids. Here the CDR3 DNA reads TGTGCCAGCAGTTATGGTCTGGACTCCTACAATGAGCAGTTCTTC. Its protein is CASSYGLDSYNEQFF.